This T cell receptor (beta chain) was recorded in a study of OX40 agonist ivuxolimab in advanced cancers. The CDR3 is 15 residues long. Germline lookup yields CDR1 SNHLY and CDR2 FYNNEI. V shed 7 bases and J shed 0 bases, with 16 bases lying between them. It was autoimmune disease history or systemic immunosuppression that excluded patients. Clones were read by immunoSEQ multiplex PCR, and TCRdb kept only the in-frame ones, dropping some. The sample includes tens of thousands of clones, roughly 84% of them seen just once. The specimen was CD4+ or CD8+ T cells sorted from blood, collected in a trial of the OX40 agonist ivuxolimab. The chain recombines TRBV2 with TRBJ2-7; no reliable D call. The source is an adult with an advanced solid tumor such as melanoma, head and neck, liver or kidney cancer. The CDR3 coding sequence is TGTGCCAGCATCCTAGGACCGCCAACCTCCTACGAGCAGTACTTC. Translated, it gives CASILGPPTSYEQYF.